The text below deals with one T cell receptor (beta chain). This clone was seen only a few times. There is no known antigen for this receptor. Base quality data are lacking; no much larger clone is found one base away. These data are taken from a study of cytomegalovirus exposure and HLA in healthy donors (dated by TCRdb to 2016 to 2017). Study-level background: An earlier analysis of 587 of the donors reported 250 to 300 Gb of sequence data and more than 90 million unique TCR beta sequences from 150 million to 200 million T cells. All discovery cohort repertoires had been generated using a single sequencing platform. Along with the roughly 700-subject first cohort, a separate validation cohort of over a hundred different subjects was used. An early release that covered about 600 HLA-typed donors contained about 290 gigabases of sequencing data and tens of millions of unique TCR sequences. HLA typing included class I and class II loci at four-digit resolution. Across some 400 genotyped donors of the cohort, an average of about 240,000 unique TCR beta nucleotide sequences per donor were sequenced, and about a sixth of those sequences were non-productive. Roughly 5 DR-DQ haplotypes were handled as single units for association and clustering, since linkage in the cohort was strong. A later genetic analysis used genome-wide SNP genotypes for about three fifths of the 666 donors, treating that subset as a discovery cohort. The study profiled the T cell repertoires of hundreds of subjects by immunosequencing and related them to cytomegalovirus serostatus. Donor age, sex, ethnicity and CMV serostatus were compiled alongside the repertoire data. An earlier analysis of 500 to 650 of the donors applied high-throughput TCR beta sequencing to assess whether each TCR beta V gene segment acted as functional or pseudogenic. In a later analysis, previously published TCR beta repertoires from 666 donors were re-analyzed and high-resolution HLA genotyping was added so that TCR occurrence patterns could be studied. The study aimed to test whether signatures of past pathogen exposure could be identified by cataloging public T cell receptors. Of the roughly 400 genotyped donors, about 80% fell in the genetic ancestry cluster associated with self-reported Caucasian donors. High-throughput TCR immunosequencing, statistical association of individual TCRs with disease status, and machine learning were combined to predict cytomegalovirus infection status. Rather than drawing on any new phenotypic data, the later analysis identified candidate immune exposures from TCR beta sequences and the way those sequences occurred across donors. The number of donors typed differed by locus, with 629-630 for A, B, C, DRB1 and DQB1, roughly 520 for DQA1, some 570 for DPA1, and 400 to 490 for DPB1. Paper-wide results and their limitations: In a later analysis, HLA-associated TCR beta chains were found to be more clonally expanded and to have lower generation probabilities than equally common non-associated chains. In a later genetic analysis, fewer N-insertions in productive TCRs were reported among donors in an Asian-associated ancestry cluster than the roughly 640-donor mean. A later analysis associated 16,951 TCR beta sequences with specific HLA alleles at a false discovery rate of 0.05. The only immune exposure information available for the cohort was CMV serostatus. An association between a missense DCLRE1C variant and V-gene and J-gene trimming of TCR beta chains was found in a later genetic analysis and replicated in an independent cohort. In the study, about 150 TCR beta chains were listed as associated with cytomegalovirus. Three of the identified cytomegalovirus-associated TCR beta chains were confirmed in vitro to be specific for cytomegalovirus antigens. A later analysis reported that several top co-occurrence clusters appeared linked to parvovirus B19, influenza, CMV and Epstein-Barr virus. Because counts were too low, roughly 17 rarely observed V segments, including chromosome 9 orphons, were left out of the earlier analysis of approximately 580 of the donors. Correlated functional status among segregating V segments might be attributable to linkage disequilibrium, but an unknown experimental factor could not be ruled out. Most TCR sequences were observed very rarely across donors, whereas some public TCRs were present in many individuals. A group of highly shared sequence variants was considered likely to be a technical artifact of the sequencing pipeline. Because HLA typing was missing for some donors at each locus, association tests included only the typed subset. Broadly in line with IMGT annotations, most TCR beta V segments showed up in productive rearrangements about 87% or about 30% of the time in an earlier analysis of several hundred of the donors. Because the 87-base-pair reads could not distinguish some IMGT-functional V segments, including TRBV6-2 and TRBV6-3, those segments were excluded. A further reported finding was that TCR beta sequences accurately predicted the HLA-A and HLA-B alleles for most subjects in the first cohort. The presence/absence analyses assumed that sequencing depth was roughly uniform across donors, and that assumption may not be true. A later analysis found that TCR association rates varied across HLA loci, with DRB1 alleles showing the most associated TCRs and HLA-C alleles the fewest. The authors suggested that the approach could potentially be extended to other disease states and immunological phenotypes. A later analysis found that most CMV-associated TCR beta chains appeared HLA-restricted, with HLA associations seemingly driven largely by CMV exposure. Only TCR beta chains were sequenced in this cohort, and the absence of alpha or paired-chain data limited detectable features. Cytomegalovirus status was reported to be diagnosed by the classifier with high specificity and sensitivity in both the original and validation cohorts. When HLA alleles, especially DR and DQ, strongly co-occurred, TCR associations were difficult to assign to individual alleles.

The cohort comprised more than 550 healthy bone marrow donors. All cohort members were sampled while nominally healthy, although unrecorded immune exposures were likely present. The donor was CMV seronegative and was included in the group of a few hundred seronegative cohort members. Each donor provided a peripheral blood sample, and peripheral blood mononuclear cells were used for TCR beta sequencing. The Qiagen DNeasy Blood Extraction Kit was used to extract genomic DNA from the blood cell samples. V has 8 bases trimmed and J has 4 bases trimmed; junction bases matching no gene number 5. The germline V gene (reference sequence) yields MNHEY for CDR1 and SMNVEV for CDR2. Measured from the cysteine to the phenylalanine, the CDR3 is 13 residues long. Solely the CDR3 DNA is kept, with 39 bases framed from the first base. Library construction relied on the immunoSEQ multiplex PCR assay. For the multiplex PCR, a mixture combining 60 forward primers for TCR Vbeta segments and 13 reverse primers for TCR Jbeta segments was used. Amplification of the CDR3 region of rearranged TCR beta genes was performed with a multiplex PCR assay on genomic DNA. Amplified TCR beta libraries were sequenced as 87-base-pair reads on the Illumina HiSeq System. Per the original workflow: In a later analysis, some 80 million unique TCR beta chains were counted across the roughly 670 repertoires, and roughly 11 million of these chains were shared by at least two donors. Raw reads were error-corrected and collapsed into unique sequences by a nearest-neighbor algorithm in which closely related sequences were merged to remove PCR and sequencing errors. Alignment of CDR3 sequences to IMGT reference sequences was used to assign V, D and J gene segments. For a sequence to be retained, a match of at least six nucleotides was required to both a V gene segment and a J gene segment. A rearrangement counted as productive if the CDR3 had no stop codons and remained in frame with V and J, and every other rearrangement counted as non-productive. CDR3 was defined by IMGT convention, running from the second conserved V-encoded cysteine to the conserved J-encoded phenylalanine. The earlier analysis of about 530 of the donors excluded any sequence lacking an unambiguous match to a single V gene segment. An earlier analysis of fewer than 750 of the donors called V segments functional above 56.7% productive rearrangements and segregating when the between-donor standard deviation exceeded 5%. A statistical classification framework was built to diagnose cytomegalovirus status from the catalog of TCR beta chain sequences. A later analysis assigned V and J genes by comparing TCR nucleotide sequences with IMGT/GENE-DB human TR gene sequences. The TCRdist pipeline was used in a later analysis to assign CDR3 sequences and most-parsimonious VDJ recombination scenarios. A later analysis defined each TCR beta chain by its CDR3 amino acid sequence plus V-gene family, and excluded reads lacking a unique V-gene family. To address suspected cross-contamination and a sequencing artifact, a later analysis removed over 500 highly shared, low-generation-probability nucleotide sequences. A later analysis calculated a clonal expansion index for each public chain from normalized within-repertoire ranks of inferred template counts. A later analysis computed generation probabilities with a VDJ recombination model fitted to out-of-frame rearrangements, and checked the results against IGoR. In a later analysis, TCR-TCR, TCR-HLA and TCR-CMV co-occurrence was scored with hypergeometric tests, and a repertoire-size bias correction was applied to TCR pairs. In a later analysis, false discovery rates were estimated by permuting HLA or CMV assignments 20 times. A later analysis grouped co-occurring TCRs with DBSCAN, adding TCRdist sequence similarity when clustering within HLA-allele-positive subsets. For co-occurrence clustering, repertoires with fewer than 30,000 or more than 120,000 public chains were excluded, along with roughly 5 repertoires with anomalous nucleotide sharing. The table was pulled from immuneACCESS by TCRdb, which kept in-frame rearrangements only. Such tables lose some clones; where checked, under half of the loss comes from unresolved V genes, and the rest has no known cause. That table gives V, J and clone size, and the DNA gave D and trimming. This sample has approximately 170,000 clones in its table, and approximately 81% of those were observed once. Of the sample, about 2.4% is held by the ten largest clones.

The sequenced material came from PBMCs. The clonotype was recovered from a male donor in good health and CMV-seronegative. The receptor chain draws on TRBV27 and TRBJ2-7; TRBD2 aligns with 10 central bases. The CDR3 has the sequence CASRPSGRYEQYF. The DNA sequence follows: TGTGCCAGCCGCCCTAGCGGGAGATACGAGCAGTACTTC.